This passage covers 20 T cell receptor beta chains from one sample sequenced in a study of blood T cell repertoires in COVID-19. The repertoire was sequenced with immunoSEQ multiplex PCR; TCRdb's copy has only in-frame clones and lacks some. The table lists roughly 190,000 clones, about nine tenths of them singletons. Sequencing was performed on PBMCs or T cells enriched from blood (not recorded which). The receptors stem from a woman in her thirties who had recovered from COVID-19.

The chain links TRBV7-8 to TRBJ1-4; 7 bases are shared with TRBD1. V trimming: 5 bases; J trimming: 3 bases; junction bases outside the gene matches: 9. This CDR3 contains 16 residues. Germline lookup yields CDR1 SGHVS and CDR2 FQNEAQ. The CDR3, as DNA: TGTGCCAGCAGCAAAGACAGGGTCGAGGCTAATGAAAAACTGTTTTTT. It specifies CASSKDRVEANEKLFF. Complete variable domain (other parts from reference TRBV7-8 and TRBJ1-4): GAGVSQSPRYKVAKRGQDVALRCDPISGHVSLFWYQQALGQGPEFLTYFQNEAQLDKSGLPSDRFFAERPEGSVSTLKIQRTQQEDSAVYLCASSKDRVEANEKLFFGSGTQLSVL.

J is TRBJ2-3 and V is TRBV27; 7 nucleotides agree with TRBD2. The CDR3 extends over 13 amino acids. Germline CDR1 MNHEY, CDR2 SMNVEV (reference sequence). The V gene end was trimmed by 4 bases and the J gene end by 6 bases; junction bases not matched to a gene: 4. CDR3 sequence (DNA): TGTGCCAGCAGTTCCGGGAGGTTGGATACGCAGTATTTT. This codes for CASSSGRLDTQYF.

The V call is TRBV12-5, the J call TRBJ2-1; TRBD2 matches 12 bases. The CDR3 is made up of 17 amino acids. V lost 5 bases to trimming and J lost 2 bases; unmatched junction nucleotides: 7. Germline lookup yields CDR1 LGHNT and CDR2 FRNRAP. This CDR3 is CASGRLAGAQTYNEQFF. CDR3 coding DNA: TGTGCTAGTGGTCGACTAGCGGGAGCCCAGACCTACAATGAGCAGTTCTTC.

The chain has TRBV21-1 and TRBJ1-1; TRBD1 is the table's D call, not checked against the DNA. TRBV21-1 is classified as a pseudogene. CDR3 size: 13 residues. CDR3 DNA sequence: TGTGCCAGCAGGGACAGGGAAAACACTGAAGCTTTCTTT. Protein sequence: CASRDRENTEAFF.

The chain is built from TRBV7-9 and TRBJ1-1; no clear D gene. Per the germline V gene, CDR1 is SEHNR and CDR2 is FQNEAQ (reference sequence). This CDR3 spans 15 amino acids. Trimming took off 1 base at V and 1 base at J, with 10 bases between the two ends. The CDR3 here is CASSLVAGRNTEAFF. For the CDR3, the DNA is TGTGCCAGCAGCTTAGTGGCAGGAAGGAACACTGAAGCTTTCTTT.

The gene calls are TRBV19 and TRBJ1-1, with a weak D call TRBD1 (6 bases). CDR1 is LNHDA, CDR2 SQIVND, per germline (reference sequence). V was clipped by 6 bases and J by 3 bases, with 14 bases between them. The CDR3 spans 14 residues. DNA of the CDR3: TGTGCCAGTAGGACCCAGGGGAAAGACACTGAAGCTTTCTTT. As protein: CASRTQGKDTEAFF. Using reference TRBV19 and TRBJ1-1 for the parts outside the CDR3, the full variable domain is DGGITQSPKYLFRKEGQNVTLSCEQNLNHDAMYWYRQDPGQGLRLIYYSQIVNDFQKGDIAEGYSVSREKKESFPLTVTSAQKNPTAFYLCASRTQGKDTEAFFGQGTRLTVV.

This clone was picked up one time. V usage is TRBV30 and J usage is TRBJ1-6, with D perhaps TRBD1 (6 bases). There are 14 residues in the CDR3. Trimming took 5 bases from V and 3 from J, leaving 11 bases between them. CDR1 and CDR2 (germline): GTSNPN, SVGIG (reference sequence). CDR3 region: CAWVRDNYNSPLHF. The CDR3 region has the DNA TGTGCCTGGGTCCGGGACAACTATAATTCACCCCTCCACTTT.

The chain is built from TRBV29-1 and TRBJ1-2, with D possibly TRBD1 on 6 matching bases. The V end lost 5 bases, the J end lost 2 bases, and 15 bases lay between the germline ends. CDR1 and CDR2 (germline): SQVTM, ANQGSEA. The CDR3 has 14 residues. The CDR3 is CSVLRQATNYGYTF. In nucleotides, the CDR3 is TGCAGCGTTTTAAGACAGGCTACCAACTATGGCTACACCTTC.

This chain links TRBV5-4 with TRBJ1-1, with TRBD1 matching 7 bases. CDR3 length: 15 residues. CDR1 is SGHNT and CDR2 is YYREEE in the germline V gene (reference sequence). V shed 4 bases and J 1 base; nucleotides not matched to a gene: 7. The CDR3 region is CASSTRQGSNTEAFF. CDR3 bases: TGTGCCAGCAGCACCAGACAGGGCTCGAACACTGAAGCTTTCTTT.

This chain connects TRBV29-1 to TRBJ1-6; D not certain. The V end lost 4 bases, the J end lost 5 bases, and 9 bases lay between the germline ends. The CDR3 is 13 residues long. Germline V gene lookup returns CDR1 SQVTM and CDR2 ANQGSEA. Written as DNA, the CDR3 is TGCAGCGTTGGGGCAGAGCATAATTCACCCCTCCACTTT. This encodes CSVGAEHNSPLHF. The variable domain in full, with the rest retrieved from reference TRBV29-1 and TRBJ1-6, is SAVISQKPSRDICQRGTSLTIQCQVDSQVTMMFWYRQQPGQSLTLIATANQGSEATYESGFVIDKFPISRPNLTFSTLTVSNMSPEDSSIYLCSVGAEHNSPLHFGNGTRLTVT.

The gene calls are TRBV7-9 and TRBJ1-1; 10 nucleotides match TRBD1. The CDR3 contains 14 residues. With V trimmed by 7 bases and J by 5 bases, 7 bases remained unmatched. The germline CDR1 and CDR2 sequences are SEHNR and FQNEAQ (reference sequence). CDR3 protein: CASTRTGGGTEAFF. DNA of the CDR3: TGTGCCAGCACCAGGACAGGGGGTGGAACTGAAGCTTTCTTT.

The chain couples TRBV28 to TRBJ2-3, with D unclear. This CDR3 comprises 11 residues. In germline, CDR1 is MDHEN, CDR2 SYDVKM. Trimming cost V 10 bases and J 7 bases, with 12 bases left between them. CDR3 in DNA: TGTGCCACCCAACTTGGTTATACGCAGTATTTT. It specifies CATQLGYTQYF.

The chain links TRBV6-5 to TRBJ2-7; possibly TRBD2 for D (6 bases). The germline V gene encodes CDR1 MNHEY and CDR2 SVGAGI. Trimming pared 2 bases from V and 5 bases from J, leaving 13 bases between. The CDR3 contains 14 residues. The DNA for the CDR3 is TGTGCCAGCAGTTACGAGGGAAGGAGGGACGAGCAGTACTTC. It encodes CASSYEGRRDEQYF.

This clone appeared a single time. The rearrangement uses TRBV27 and TRBJ1-1; the D is unclear. The V gene lost 6 bases and the J gene lost 0 bases, with 8 bases spanning the gap. The CDR3 length is 13 residues. CDR1 is MNHEY, CDR2 SMNVEV, per germline (reference sequence). In nucleotides, the CDR3 is TGTGCCAGCAGCAGGCAGATGAACACTGAAGCTTTCTTT. Translation: CASSRQMNTEAFF.

The chain uses TRBV18 and TRBJ2-2; TRBD1 aligns across 7 bases. This CDR3 has 15 amino acids. Looked up from germline, CDR1 is KGHSH and CDR2 is LQKENI. The V and J ends lost 3 bases and 1 base, in that order; junction bases with no gene match: 2. The CDR3 DNA reads TGTGCCAGCTCACCTAGGACAGGGAACACCGGGGAGCTGTTTTTT. Amino acids: CASSPRTGNTGELFF.

The CDR3 nucleotides read TGTGCCACCAGTGATCCCCGGGACAGGGGGGCCTACGAGCAGTACTTC. Encoded protein: CATSDPRDRGAYEQYF. V and J are TRBV24-1 and TRBJ2-7, with 11 nucleotides matching TRBD1. Germline V gives CDR1 KGHDR, CDR2 SFDVKD. J gave up 2 bases and V 3 bases, and 5 bases lay outside the gene matches. This CDR3 has 16 amino acids.

This rearrangement joins TRBV11-2 to TRBJ2-5; possibly TRBD2 for D (6 bases). The germline V and J ends were trimmed by 5 bases and 5 bases, with 15 bases remaining between them. In germline, CDR1 is SGHAT, CDR2 FQNNGV. The length of the CDR3 is 14 residues. The CDR3 region has the DNA TGTGCCAGCAGCCCTAACCGGGGGTGGGAGACCCAGTACTTC. As protein: CASSPNRGWETQYF.

The rearrangement uses TRBV6-5 and TRBJ2-3, with D hard to call. This CDR3 is 13 amino acids long. Deletions cut 4 bases from V and 3 bases from J, with 8 bases between. Germline V CDR1 and CDR2: MNHEY, SVGAGI. The CDR3 DNA reads TGTGCCAGCAGTTCTATTCGTACAGATACGCAGTATTTT. Its translation: CASSSIRTDTQYF.

The V and J genes are TRBV11-2 and TRBJ1-6; 7 nucleotides line up with TRBD1. This CDR3 comprises 18 residues. V lost 1 base, J lost 3 bases, and 9 bases stayed unmatched. CDR1 is SGHAT, CDR2 FQNNGV, per germline. The CDR3 sequence: CASSLGGEGANYNSPLHF. The DNA for the CDR3 is TGTGCCAGCAGCTTAGGGGGTGAGGGGGCAAACTATAATTCACCCCTCCACTTT.

This chain connects TRBV5-1 to TRBJ1-5; 7 bases map to TRBD1. V was clipped by 4 bases and J by 7 bases; unmatched bases: 5. This CDR3 has 13 residues. Germline V CDR1 and CDR2: SGHRS, YFSETQ. The CDR3 coding sequence is TGCGCCAGCAGCCCTACAGGGGCCCAGCCCCAGCATTTT. The encoded protein is CASSPTGAQPQHF.